This T cell receptor beta chain was sequenced during a study of regulatory dendritic cells for organ transplantation. On the study more broadly: Day 6 dendritic cell cultures were stimulated with LPS. Study conclusions and caveats: Regulatory dendritic cells appeared to expand memory CD8+ clones less than mature ones.

Remarks on this clone: What it recognizes is unknown.

Germline CDR1 and CDR2: SGHNT and YENEEA. V was clipped by 10 bases and J by 3 bases, with 13 bases between them. The CDR3 has 14 residues. CFSE-labeled sorted T cells met regulatory or mature dendritic cells for over 4 days. Naive CD45RA+ and memory CD45RO+ CD4+ or CD8+ T cells were FACS-sorted. Some clones are missing from TCRdb's copy, which holds only in-frame ones; the method was immunoSEQ multiplex PCR. The data hold some 10,000 clones, with nearly 90% observed a single time. This TCR came from a human donor in good health. This chain joins TRBV11-3 and TRBJ2-6; D unclear. Sequenced material: naive CD8+ T cells from blood cultured with dendritic cells. Subset given: CD45RA+ naive T cells. The CDR3 region has the DNA TGTGCCAAGAACCCGGGTTGTGGGGCCAACGTCCTGACTTTC. Translating it yields CAKNPGCGANVLTF. Full variable domain (rest looked up from reference TRBV11-3 and TRBJ2-6): EAGVVQSPRYKIIEKKQPVAFWCNPISGHNTLYWYLQNLGQGPELLIRYENEEAVDDSQLPKDRFSAERLKGVDSTLKIQPAELGDSAVYLCAKNPGCGANVLTFGAGSRLTVL.